The entry below gives a single TCR beta chain sequence along with its context. Its antigen is undetermined. V was clipped by 5 bases and J by 1 base, with 10 bases between them. From germline, CDR1 is KGHDR and CDR2 SFDVKD. The CDR3 contains 15 residues. RNA transcripts provided the template for amplifying TCR beta CDR3 regions. Second-round multiplex PCR came after a first-round RT-PCR that employed HTBI primers. TCRdb passed the multiplex PCR reads through MiXCR, listing each CDR3 protein once. The sample carries approximately 700,000 distinct CDR3 sequences, 40% recorded once. The source of the sample is a study of Graves' ophthalmopathy and Graves' hyperthyroidism. Study-wide results and caveats: Ophthalmopathy was separated from stable hyperthyroidism by a 13-signature model with around 89% sensitivity and over 75% specificity. The model predicted progression of ophthalmopathy with a sensitivity of roughly 70%, and its specificity was approximately 77%.

The PBMCs were taken from 10 ml of fresh peripheral blood. J is TRBJ2-2 and V is TRBV24-1; tentative D call: TRBD2 (6 bases). The source is an adult man with Graves' ophthalmopathy. The sample was peripheral blood. The CDR3 DNA follows: TGTGCCACCAGTGGGGCGGGAATGAACACCGGGGAGCTGTTTTTT. It is translated as CATSGAGMNTGELFF.